This record concerns one TCR beta chain sequence. Sequenced by immunoSEQ multiplex PCR; TCRdb stores in-frame clones only, minus some. The profile shows over 35,000 clones, just under 70% of them singletons. Germline V gene sequence: CDR1 MNHNS, CDR2 SASEGT. With V trimmed by 4 bases and J by 1 base, 6 bases remained unmatched. The CDR3 has 16 residues. This entry is derived from a study of blood T cell repertoires in COVID-19. Study in general: Nucleic acid was either cDNA or gDNA, and it came from T cells, B-cell-depleted T cells, or PBMCs.

The TCR was taken from an elderly man with acute or convalescent COVID-19. This chain links TRBV6-1 with TRBJ1-5; 8 nucleotides agree with TRBD1. Sequenced material: peripheral blood. The CDR3 loop reads CASSAGQGYSNQPQHF. DNA of the CDR3: TGTGCCAGCAGTGCCGGACAGGGTTACAGCAATCAGCCCCAGCATTTT.